This record concerns one TCR beta chain sequence. Its binding antigen is unknown. No base-level quality is on record; no much larger clone is a single base apart. The junction shows trimming of 5 bases on V and 12 bases on J, and the gene matches do not reach 8 bases of it. Including cysteine and phenylalanine, the CDR3 has 13 amino acids. Only CDR3 DNA is held: 39 bases, read in frame from base 1. CDR1 is given as GTSNPN and CDR2 as SVGIG, both from the germline V gene (reference sequence). In total, roughly 710 healthy bone marrow donors made up the cohort. All cohort members were sampled while nominally healthy, although unrecorded immune exposures were likely present. The donor was CMV seronegative and belonged to the group of over 300 seronegative cohort members. Each donor provided a peripheral blood sample, and peripheral blood mononuclear cells were used for TCR beta sequencing. The Qiagen DNeasy Blood Extraction Kit was used to extract genomic DNA from the blood cell samples.

Library preparation was by the immunoSEQ multiplex PCR assay. For the multiplex PCR, a mixture combining 60 forward primers for TCR Vbeta segments and 13 reverse primers for TCR Jbeta segments was used. The CDR3 region of rearranged TCR beta genes was amplified from genomic DNA by a multiplex PCR assay. The Illumina HiSeq System was used to sequence the amplified TCR beta libraries as 87-base-pair reads. The authors' analysis ran thus. A later analysis tallied roughly 80 million unique TCR beta chains across the 666 repertoires, and around 9.9 million of those chains were shared by two or more donors. Raw reads were error-corrected and collapsed into unique sequences by a nearest-neighbor algorithm in which closely related sequences were merged to remove PCR and sequencing errors. V, D and J gene segments were assigned by aligning CDR3 sequences to IMGT reference sequences. For a sequence to be retained, at least a six-nucleotide match to both a V gene segment and a J gene segment was required. A rearrangement was called productive if the CDR3 had no stop codons and remained in frame with V and J, and every other rearrangement was called non-productive. CDR3 was defined according to IMGT convention as the region running from the second conserved V-encoded cysteine to the conserved J-encoded phenylalanine. The earlier analysis of some 540 of the donors excluded any sequence lacking an unambiguous match to a single V gene segment. In an earlier analysis of around 590 of the donors, a V segment was called functional when productive rearrangements were above 56.7%, and segregating when the standard deviation between donors exceeded 5%. A statistical classification framework was developed to diagnose cytomegalovirus status using the catalog of TCR beta chain sequences. In a later analysis, TCR nucleotide sequences were compared against IMGT/GENE-DB human TR gene sequences so that V and J genes could be assigned. A later analysis assigned CDR3 sequences and most-parsimonious VDJ recombination scenarios with the TCRdist pipeline. In a later analysis, each TCR beta chain was defined by its CDR3 amino acid sequence together with its V-gene family, and reads lacking a unique V-gene family were excluded. A later analysis removed 592 highly shared, low-generation-probability nucleotide sequences to deal with suspected cross-contamination and a sequencing artifact. In a later analysis, a clonal expansion index was calculated for each public chain from normalized within-repertoire ranks of inferred template counts. A later analysis computed generation probabilities with a VDJ recombination model fitted to out-of-frame rearrangements, and checked the results against IGoR. A later analysis scored TCR-TCR, TCR-HLA and TCR-CMV co-occurrence with hypergeometric tests, applying a repertoire-size bias correction to TCR pairs. A later analysis estimated false discovery rates by permuting HLA or CMV assignments 20 times. In a later analysis, co-occurring TCRs were grouped using DBSCAN, with TCRdist sequence similarity added in when clustering inside HLA-allele-positive subsets. Repertoires with fewer than 30,000 or more than 120,000 public chains were left out of co-occurrence clustering, as were about 5 repertoires with anomalous nucleotide sharing. The table was pulled from immuneACCESS by TCRdb, which kept in-frame rearrangements only. Such tables lose some clones; where checked, under half of the loss comes from unresolved V genes, and the rest has no known cause. The V and J calls and clone size were taken over from that table, and D and trimming were inferred from the DNA. Counted in this sample were 200,000 to 250,000 clones; roughly four fifths of them appeared once. The top ten clones comprise about 0.6% of the sample.

The source of the sample is a study of cytomegalovirus exposure and HLA in healthy donors (dated by TCRdb to about 2017). For context, the study as a whole: An earlier analysis of about 530 of the donors reported 276 Gb of sequence data and 100 million to 120 million unique TCR beta sequences obtained from about 179 million T cells. About 300 gigabases of sequencing data and 80 million or so unique TCR sequences were included in an early release covering several hundred HLA-typed donors. Of the 398 genotyped donors, 81% were placed in the genetic ancestry cluster associated with self-reported Caucasian donors. The study was designed to test whether signatures of past pathogen exposure could be identified by cataloging public T cell receptors. The study profiled the T cell repertoires of 500 to 800 subjects by immunosequencing and related them to cytomegalovirus serostatus. In addition to the first cohort of approximately 650 subjects, a separate validation cohort of about 120 different subjects was used. High-throughput TCR immunosequencing, statistical association of individual TCRs with disease status, and machine learning were combined to predict cytomegalovirus infection status. In a later analysis, previously published TCR beta repertoires from 666 donors were re-analyzed and high-resolution HLA genotyping was added so that TCR occurrence patterns could be studied. Rather than using new phenotypic data, the later analysis identified candidate immune exposures from TCR beta sequences and from how often those sequences occurred across donors. To decide whether each TCR beta V gene segment behaved as functional or pseudogenic, an earlier analysis of some 600 of the donors relied on high-throughput TCR beta sequencing. Alongside the repertoire data, information on donor age, sex, ethnicity and CMV serostatus was compiled. A later genetic analysis used genome-wide SNP genotypes for 398 of the 666 donors, treating that subset as a discovery cohort. All discovery cohort repertoires had been generated on a single sequencing platform. HLA typing included class I and class II loci at four-digit resolution. The number of typed donors differed by locus: about 620-640 for A, B, C, DRB1 and DQB1; 522 for DQA1; some 590 for DPA1; and about 450 for DPB1. Roughly five DR-DQ haplotypes were handled as single units for association and clustering, since linkage in the cohort was strong. On average, around 240,000 unique TCR beta nucleotide sequences were sequenced per donor among 398 genotyped donors of the cohort, with roughly 18% of those sequences being non-productive.

Study-wide conclusions, independent of this receptor: A group of highly shared sequence variants was considered likely to be a technical artifact of the sequencing pipeline. This cohort had only TCR beta chains sequenced, and the lack of alpha or paired-chain data limited which features could be detected. Most CMV-associated TCR beta chains appeared to be HLA-restricted in a later analysis, and the HLA associations seemed to be driven largely by CMV exposure. In both the original and validation cohorts, the classifier was reported to diagnose cytomegalovirus status with high specificity and sensitivity. Roughly uniform sequencing depth across donors was assumed in presence/absence analyses, although this assumption may not hold. A later genetic analysis reported fewer N-insertions in productive TCRs among donors in an Asian-associated ancestry cluster than the approximately 700-donor mean. When HLA alleles, especially DR and DQ, strongly co-occurred, TCR associations were difficult to assign to individual alleles. The earlier analysis of approximately 560 of the donors excluded approximately 15 rarely observed V segments, including chromosome 9 orphons, because counts were too low. A later analysis found that HLA-associated TCR beta chains were more clonally expanded and had lower generation probabilities than equally common non-associated chains. Because some donors lacked HLA typing at each locus, the association tests relied only on the typed subset. In a later analysis, several top co-occurrence clusters were reported to appear linked to parvovirus B19, influenza, CMV and Epstein-Barr virus. An association between a missense DCLRE1C variant and V-gene and J-gene trimming of TCR beta chains was found in a later genetic analysis and replicated in an independent cohort. According to the authors, the approach could potentially be generalized to other disease states and immunological phenotypes. A further reported finding was that TCR beta sequences accurately predicted the HLA-A and HLA-B alleles for most subjects in the first cohort. In a later analysis, TCR association rates were found to vary across HLA loci, with the most associated TCRs seen for DRB1 alleles and the fewest for HLA-C alleles. Because the 87-base-pair reads could not distinguish some IMGT-functional V segments, including TRBV6-2 and TRBV6-3, those segments were excluded. A few of the identified cytomegalovirus-associated TCR beta chains were confirmed in vitro to be specific for cytomegalovirus antigens. While some public TCRs were present in many individuals, most TCR sequences turned up only very rarely across donors. Linkage disequilibrium might explain the correlated functional status among segregating V segments, but an unknown experimental factor could not be excluded. A later analysis associated around 16,000 TCR beta sequences with specific HLA alleles at a false discovery rate of 0.05. An earlier analysis of some 590 of the donors showed that most TCR beta V segments appeared in productive rearrangements either about 87% or about 30% of the time, which broadly matched IMGT annotations. The study listed 150 to 200 TCR beta chains as associated with cytomegalovirus. The only immune exposure information available for the cohort was CMV serostatus.

Recombination connected TRBV30 to TRBJ2-3; 13 bases in the junction line up with TRBD2. Input material: PBMCs. The clonotype was recovered from a woman aged 40 to 55 in good health and CMV-seronegative. The nucleotide sequence is TGTGCCTGGGCCGGGACTAGCGGGGAGGCTCAGTATTTT. It translates as CAWAGTSGEAQYF.